Below, 32 T cell receptor beta chains from the same sample are listed, as sequenced in a study of blood T cell repertoires in COVID-19. This table comes from immunoSEQ multiplex PCR, and its TCRdb copy is limited to in-frame clones, with some not included. The sample lists a few hundred thousand clones; 70% to 85% were seen once. Sequencing used peripheral blood. All receptors come from a human donor with COVID-19, enrolled during active disease. The donor label of this sample is uncertain.

A few counts support this clone. This chain connects TRBV19 to TRBJ1-1, with D perhaps matching TRBD1 (5 bases). Trimming took off 4 bases at V and 3 bases at J, with 9 bases between the two ends. The CDR3 contains 13 residues. CDR1 and CDR2 from the germline V gene are LNHDA and SQIVND (reference sequence). In DNA, the CDR3 is TGTGCCAGTAGTAATCAGGGCGACACTGAAGCTTTCTTT. Translated, it gives CASSNQGDTEAFF. The whole variable domain, filled in from reference TRBV19 and TRBJ1-1, reads DGGITQSPKYLFRKEGQNVTLSCEQNLNHDAMYWYRQDPGQGLRLIYYSQIVNDFQKGDIAEGYSVSREKKESFPLTVTSAQKNPTAFYLCASSNQGDTEAFFGQGTRLTVV.

This clone was detected a few times. The chain recombines TRBV5-1 with TRBJ1-3, with a weak D call TRBD1 (6 bases). The germline V gene encodes CDR1 SGHRS and CDR2 YFSETQ. V was clipped by 3 bases and J by 2 bases, with 12 bases between them. The CDR3 is made up of 15 amino acids. CDR3 DNA sequence: TGCGCCAGCAGCTCAGCGGGGGACACTGGAAACACCATATATTTT. It codes for CASSSAGDTGNTIYF.

The rearrangement joins TRBV5-6 to TRBJ2-2; 11 bases match TRBD1. V dropped 0 bases and J dropped 6; count of bases not matched to a gene: 4. CDR1 is SGHDT and CDR2 is YYEEEE in the germline V gene. This CDR3 has 16 amino acids. CDR3 DNA sequence: TGTGCCAGCAGCTTGGCTGGGACAGGGGGACCCGGGGAGCTGTTTTTT. Its translation: CASSLAGTGGPGELFF.

The V and J genes are TRBV7-9 and TRBJ1-1, with TRBD1 identical over 7 bases. The J segment lost 1 base and the V segment lost 0 bases, leaving 2 bases of the junction unmatched. This CDR3 region has 15 residues. CDR1 is SEHNR, CDR2 FQNEAQ, per germline (reference sequence). The CDR3 coding sequence is TGTGCCAGCAGCTTAGCCCACAGGGGGAACACTGAAGCTTTCTTT. Its protein product is CASSLAHRGNTEAFF.

This chain uses TRBV6-2 or TRBV6-3 with TRBJ2-1; 8 bases align to TRBD2. This CDR3 comprises 15 residues. The trim removed 2 bases at V and 4 bases at J, leaving 4 bases unmatched. From germline, CDR1 is MNHEY and CDR2 SVGEGT. Written as DNA, the CDR3 is TGTGCCAGCAGTTACGGCGGGGGGAATTACAATGAGCAGTTCTTC. Amino acids: CASSYGGGNYNEQFF.

This clone was picked up a small number of times. The chain links TRBV9 to TRBJ1-2; D perhaps matches TRBD1 (6 bases). The germline V gene has CDR1 SGDLS and CDR2 YYNGEE. Trimming removed 3 bases at V and 8 bases at J, with 20 bases between. The CDR3 sequence is 15 residues long. The CDR3 reads CASSALQQGWQGYTF. The CDR3 DNA is TGTGCCAGCAGCGCACTCCAACAGGGTTGGCAAGGCTACACCTTC.

On this clone itself: Relative to the germline gene, one junction end is altered; a read error may explain this. The V call is TRBV7-2, the J call TRBJ2-7; TRBD1 might be the D (5 bases). This CDR3 comprises 14 residues. Germline V lookup: CDR1 SGHTA, CDR2 FQGNSA. The CDR3 protein is CASSLDMAAYEQYF. The CDR3 DNA reads as TGTGCCAGCAGCTTGGACATGGCCGCCTATGAGCAGTACTTC.

The chain is built from TRBV6-5 and TRBJ2-1, with TRBD2 matching 7 bases. Germline V gene data show CDR1 as MNHEY and CDR2 as SVGAGI. The CDR3 covers 15 residues. V shed 2 bases and J 3 bases; nucleotides not matched to a gene: 4. The CDR3 region is CASSYRASGYNEQFF. The CDR3 DNA follows: TGTGCCAGCAGTTACCGGGCTAGCGGCTACAATGAGCAGTTCTTC.

V is TRBV3-1 (or the pseudogene TRBV3-2) and J is TRBJ1-4, with D possibly matching TRBD1 (5 bases). Per germline, CDR1 LGHDT and CDR2 YNNKEL (reference sequence). V was trimmed by 5 bases and J by 0 bases, leaving 13 bases between them. This CDR3 comprises 16 residues. The CDR3 protein is CASSGRALATNEKLFF. CDR3 nucleotides: TGTGCCAGCAGCGGCAGGGCTCTCGCAACTAATGAAAAACTGTTTTTT.

The chain links TRBV29-1 to TRBJ1-1; D might be TRBD1 (5 bases). The CDR3 consists of 13 residues. V gave up 6 bases and J gave up 2 bases, with 13 bases separating them. CDR1 is SQVTM and CDR2 is ANQGSEA in the germline V gene. Here the CDR3 reads CSVNSGGNTEAFF. CDR3 DNA sequence: TGCAGCGTCAACTCCGGGGGAAACACTGAAGCTTTCTTT.

The V gene is TRBV28, the J gene TRBJ1-5; the match to TRBD1 covers 7 bases. The V segment lost 6 bases and the J segment 5 bases; nucleotides outside the gene matches: 4. The CDR3 has 13 residues. CDR1 is MDHEN, CDR2 SYDVKM, per germline. The CDR3: CASSQGGDQPQHF. In nucleotides, the CDR3 is TGTGCCAGCAGCCAAGGGGGCGATCAGCCCCAGCATTTT.

The CDR3 DNA is TGCGCCAGCAGCTTCCTGACTAGTACGGGAAGCGAGCAGTACTTC. This encodes CASSFLTSTGSEQYF. J is TRBJ2-7 and V is TRBV5-1; a weak D match, TRBD2 (6 bases). V lost 2 bases, J lost 6 bases, and 18 bases lay in between. This CDR3 is built from 15 residues. Germline CDR1 is SGHRS and CDR2 is YFSETQ.

The chain carries TRBV5-5 and TRBJ1-1; D possibly corresponds to TRBD1 (6 bases). Germline V gene sequence: CDR1 SGHKS, CDR2 YYEKEE (reference sequence). The CDR3 spans 13 residues. V was shortened by 3 bases and J by 3 bases, with 9 bases between the two germline ends. The CDR3: CASSYSGDTEAFF. The CDR3 DNA follows: TGTGCCAGCAGCTACTCAGGGGACACTGAAGCTTTCTTT.

The chain recombines TRBV28 with TRBJ2-3; 9 bases are a match to TRBD1. V lost 3 bases, J lost 3 bases, and 4 bases stayed unmatched. Germline lookup yields CDR1 MDHEN and CDR2 SYDVKM. The CDR3 is made up of 15 amino acids. CDR3 protein: CASSLGGTGTDTQYF. CDR3 in DNA: TGTGCCAGCAGTTTGGGGGGGACAGGGACAGATACGCAGTATTTT.

V gene TRBV5-1 combines with J gene TRBJ2-2, with D tentatively TRBD2 (6 bases). The CDR3 has 17 amino acids. V dropped 3 bases and J dropped 2 bases, with 17 bases sitting between them. CDR1 is SGHRS and CDR2 is YFSETQ in the germline V gene. CDR3 loop: CASSSRSGLINTGELFF. The CDR3 DNA follows: TGCGCCAGCAGCTCCCGATCGGGACTCATAAACACCGGGGAGCTGTTTTTT.

CDR3 residues: CASSHDSYYGYTF. CDR3 DNA sequence: TGCGCCAGCAGCCATGACAGTTACTATGGCTACACCTTC. This sequence joins TRBV5-1 and TRBJ1-2; weak D call: TRBD1 (5 bases). V lost 4 bases and J lost 3, with 10 bases in between. Germline V gene sequence: CDR1 SGHRS, CDR2 YFSETQ. The CDR3 runs 13 residues.

The chain couples TRBV10-3 to TRBJ2-1, with TRBD2 matching 11 bases. Trimming took 8 bases from V and 5 from J; bases not matched to a gene: 14. Germline V CDR1 and CDR2: ENHRY, SYGVKD. The CDR3 has 17 residues. CDR3: CAIRTSGPGAVHNEQFF. The CDR3 DNA follows: TGTGCCATCCGGACTAGCGGGCCCGGAGCTGTCCACAATGAGCAGTTCTTC.

The chain has TRBV11-1 and TRBJ1-1; a possible D gene is TRBD1 (5 bases). V was trimmed by 1 base and J by 6 bases, leaving 15 bases between them. Per germline, CDR1 SGHAT and CDR2 FQDESV (reference sequence). CDR3 length equals 15 residues. The CDR3 here is CASSLVRAWGAEAFF. The CDR3 DNA is TGTGCCAGCAGCTTAGTCCGGGCCTGGGGGGCTGAAGCTTTCTTT.

This chain joins TRBV5-5 and TRBJ1-4, with D possibly being TRBD1 (5 bases). V was shortened by 4 bases and J by 8 bases, with 18 bases between the two germline ends. This CDR3 is built from 15 residues. CDR1 and CDR2 (germline): SGHKS, YYEKEE (reference sequence). In nucleotides, the CDR3 is TGTGCCAGCAGCCGACAGACGGACCTGGGAGAAAAACTGTTTTTT. This gives the protein CASSRQTDLGEKLFF. Supplemented by reference TRBV5-5 and TRBJ1-4, the full variable domain reads DAGVTQSPTHLIKTRGQQVTLRCSPISGHKSVSWYQQVLGQGPQFIFQYYEKEERGRGNFPDRFSARQFPNYSSELNVNALLLGDSALYLCASSRQTDLGEKLFFGSGTQLSVL.

This clone came up once. V and J are TRBV29-1 and TRBJ1-2; unclear D gene. Germline CDR1 and CDR2: SQVTM and ANQGSEA. This CDR3 spans 13 amino acids. V was cut by 1 base and J by 4 bases, with 10 bases left in between. CDR3 residues: CSVEVESSYGYTF. The CDR3 DNA follows: TGCAGCGTTGAAGTGGAGTCCTCCTATGGCTACACCTTC.

The table lists this clone with a count of one. The chain joins TRBV7-6 to TRBJ1-5; a weak D match, TRBD1 (6 bases). The CDR3 extends over 13 amino acids. V was cut by 3 bases and J by 6 bases, with 9 bases left in between. Looked up from germline, CDR1 is SGHVS and CDR2 is FNYEAQ. The CDR3 coding sequence is TGTGCCAGCAGCTTGTGGGACACTCAGCCCCAGCATTTT. This encodes CASSLWDTQPQHF.

This clone has only a few counts. The V gene is TRBV29-1, the J gene TRBJ1-2; 10 nucleotides agree with TRBD1. The CDR3 runs to 12 residues. CDR1 SQVTM and CDR2 ANQGSEA come from the germline V gene. The V gene end was trimmed by 6 bases and the J gene end by 7 bases; junction bases not matched to a gene: 5. The CDR3 region has the DNA TGCAGCGTGTGGACAGGGGGGGTTGGCTACACCTTC. It codes for CSVWTGGVGYTF.

CDR3 nucleotides: TGCAGCGGCCAGACAGGACGTGAAAAACTGTTTTTT. It translates to CSGQTGREKLFF. This chain uses TRBV29-1 with TRBJ1-4; a possible D gene is TRBD1 (6 bases). Between the trimmed V and J ends, which lost 7 bases and 7 bases, there was a span of 13 bases. This CDR3 contains 12 residues. Germline CDR1 SQVTM, CDR2 ANQGSEA.

The J gene is TRBJ1-5, the V gene TRBV28; 8 nucleotides line up with TRBD1. Germline-derived CDR1 and CDR2 are MDHEN and SYDVKM. Trimming cost V 5 bases and J 6 bases; bases outside gene matches: 9. The CDR3 has 15 amino acids. The CDR3 loop reads CASSLLRQGRQPQHF. CDR3 DNA: TGTGCCAGCAGTCTCCTCCGACAGGGGCGTCAGCCCCAGCATTTT.

The sample holds one count of this clone. This chain links TRBV29-1 with TRBJ1-4; 10 bases line up with TRBD1. Looked up from germline, CDR1 is SQVTM and CDR2 is ANQGSEA. The CDR3 covers 15 residues. Germline trimming cut 0 bases from V and 7 bases from J; bases unmatched to any gene: 5. Written as DNA, the CDR3 is TGCAGCGTTGAAGAAGGACAGGGGGGTGGTGAAAAACTGTTTTTT. As protein: CSVEEGQGGGEKLFF. The entire variable domain, with the rest obtained from reference TRBV29-1 and TRBJ1-4, is as follows: SAVISQKPSRDICQRGTSLTIQCQVDSQVTMMFWYRQQPGQSLTLIATANQGSEATYESGFVIDKFPISRPNLTFSTLTVSNMSPEDSSIYLCSVEEGQGGGEKLFFGSGTQLSVL.

The rearrangement uses TRBV19 and TRBJ1-1, with D tentatively TRBD1 (5 bases). Germline values: CDR1 LNHDA, CDR2 SQIVND (reference sequence). Between the trimmed V and J ends, which lost 4 bases and 4 bases, there was a span of 13 bases. CDR3 length: 14 amino acids. CDR3 DNA sequence: TGTGCCAGTAGTACAACGACAGAGTCCACTGAAGCTTTCTTT. Its protein is CASSTTTESTEAFF.

This chain connects TRBV10-1 to TRBJ2-1; no clear D gene. The CDR3 is 14 amino acids. V lost 4 bases and J lost 0, with 7 bases in between. Germline V gives CDR1 WNHNN, CDR2 SYGVQD (reference sequence). In nucleotides, the CDR3 is TGCGCCAGCAGTGGCGGAAGCTCCTACAATGAGCAGTTCTTC. Encoded protein: CASSGGSSYNEQFF.

V and J are TRBV19 and TRBJ2-1; 10 bases align to TRBD1. Germline CDR1 and CDR2: LNHDA and SQIVND (reference sequence). Trimming cost V 3 bases and J 5 bases; bases outside gene matches: 10. The CDR3 is 17 amino acids. This chain's CDR3 is CASSMGGGTGVNNEQFF. Written as DNA, the CDR3 is TGTGCCAGTAGTATGGGAGGGGGGACAGGGGTAAACAATGAGCAGTTCTTC.

The chain links TRBV19 to TRBJ2-7; possible D gene TRBD1, 5 bases. The CDR3 contains 12 residues. Germline CDR1 reads LNHDA; CDR2 reads SQIVND (reference sequence). CDR3 sequence reads: CATQVSSYEQYF. CDR3 in DNA: TGTGCGACACAGGTGAGCTCCTACGAGCAGTACTTC.

This clone was seen just once. This chain uses TRBV5-1 with TRBJ2-1; perhaps TRBD2 as D (5 bases). Trimming took off 0 bases at V and 0 bases at J, with 10 bases between the two ends. In germline, CDR1 is SGHRS, CDR2 YFSETQ. There are 16 residues in the CDR3. The CDR3 DNA follows: TGCGCCAGCAGCTTGGTCGGCGGGCTCTCCTACAATGAGCAGTTCTTC. Translated, it gives CASSLVGGLSYNEQFF.

The V and J genes are TRBV19 and TRBJ1-1; TRBD1 aligns across 9 bases. V lost 9 bases, J lost 5 bases, and 7 bases stayed unmatched. There are 13 residues in the CDR3. The V gene's germline CDR1 is LNHDA and CDR2 SQIVND (reference sequence). DNA of the CDR3: TGTGCCAGCCACGACAGGGGGTGGACTGAAGCTTTCTTT. Translation gives CASHDRGWTEAFF.

V is TRBV13 and J is TRBJ1-1, with 8 bases lining up with TRBD1. Trimming removed 5 bases from V and 11 bases from J; junction bases left unmatched: 10. This CDR3 has 13 amino acids. Germline assignment: CDR1 PRHDT and CDR2 FYEKMQ (reference sequence). CDR3 DNA sequence: TGTGCCAGCAGCCTGGACAGGGCACGAACGGCTTTCTTT. Protein product: CASSLDRARTAFF. Supplemented by reference TRBV13 and TRBJ1-1, the full variable domain reads AAGVIQSPRHLIKEKRETATLKCYPIPRHDTVYWYQQGPGQDPQFLISFYEKMQSDKGSIPDRFSAQQFSDYHSELNMSSLELGDSALYFCASSLDRARTAFFGQGTRLTVV.